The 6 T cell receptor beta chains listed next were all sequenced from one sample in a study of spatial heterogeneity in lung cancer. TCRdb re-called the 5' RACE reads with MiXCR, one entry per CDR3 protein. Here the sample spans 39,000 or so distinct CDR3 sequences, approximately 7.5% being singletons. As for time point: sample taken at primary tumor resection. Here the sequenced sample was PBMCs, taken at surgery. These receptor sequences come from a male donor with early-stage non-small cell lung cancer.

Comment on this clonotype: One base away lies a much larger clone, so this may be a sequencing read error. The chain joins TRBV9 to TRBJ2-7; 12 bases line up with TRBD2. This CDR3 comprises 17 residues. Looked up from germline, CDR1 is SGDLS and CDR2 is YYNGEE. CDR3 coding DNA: TGTCCCAGCAGCGTAGCCTCTAGCGGGGGGGCTCCCTACGAGCAGTACTTC. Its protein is CPSSVASSGGAPYEQYF.

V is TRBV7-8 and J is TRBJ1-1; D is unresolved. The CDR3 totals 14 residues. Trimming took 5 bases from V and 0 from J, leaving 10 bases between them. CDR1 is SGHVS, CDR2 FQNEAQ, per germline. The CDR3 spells CASSDRVLNTEAFF. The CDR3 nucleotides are TGTGCCAGCAGCGACCGGGTCCTGAACACTGAAGCTTTCTTT.

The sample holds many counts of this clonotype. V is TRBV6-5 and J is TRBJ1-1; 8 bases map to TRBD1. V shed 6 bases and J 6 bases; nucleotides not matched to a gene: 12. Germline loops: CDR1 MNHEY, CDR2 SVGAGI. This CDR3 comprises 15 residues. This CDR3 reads CASSPMAGGKAEAFF. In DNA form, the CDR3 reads TGTGCCAGCAGCCCCATGGCAGGGGGCAAAGCTGAAGCTTTCTTT.

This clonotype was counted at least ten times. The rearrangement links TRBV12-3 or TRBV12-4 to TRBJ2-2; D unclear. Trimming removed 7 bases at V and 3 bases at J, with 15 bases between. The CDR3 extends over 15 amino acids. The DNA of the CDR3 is TGTGCCAGCAATTGGGGTGGTTCGGACACCGGGGAGCTGTTTTTT. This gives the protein CASNWGGSDTGELFF.

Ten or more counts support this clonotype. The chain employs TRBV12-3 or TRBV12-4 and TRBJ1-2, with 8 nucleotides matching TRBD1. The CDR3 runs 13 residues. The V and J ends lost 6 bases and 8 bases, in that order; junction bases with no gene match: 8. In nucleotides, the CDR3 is TGTGCCAGCAGCCAAGACAGGGGCGGGGGCTACACCTTC. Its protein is CASSQDRGGGYTF.

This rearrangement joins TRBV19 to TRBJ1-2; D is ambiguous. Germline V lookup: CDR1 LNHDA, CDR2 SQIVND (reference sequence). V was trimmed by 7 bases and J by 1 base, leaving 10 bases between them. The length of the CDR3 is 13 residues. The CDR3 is CASIPGSNYGYTF. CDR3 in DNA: TGTGCCAGTATCCCGGGGAGTAACTATGGCTACACCTTC.